The T cell receptor (beta chain) under discussion was sequenced for a study of response to subunit inactivated influenza vaccine. The study's findings and limits: Authors proposed each seasonal influenza vaccination draws in few new T cells.

CDR1 and CDR2 (germline): DFQATT, SNEGSKA (reference sequence). This CDR3 region has 13 residues. V was pared by 5 bases and J by 8 bases, with 17 bases between. On this clonotype: The antigen remains undetermined.

One entry per CDR3 protein, called by TCRdb with MiXCR from the RT-PCR reads. Counted here are some 520,000 distinct CDR3 sequences, about 15% occurring once; the ten biggest clones make up over 2.5%. The chain uses TRBV20-1 and TRBJ2-3, with D possibly TRBD1 on 6 matching bases. Source: CD4+ T cells sorted from PBMCs, taken 23 months after vaccination. The clonotype originates from a man between 50 and 70 years old who received an inactivated influenza vaccine. The CDR3 nucleotides read TGCAGTGCTGGACAAGGGGGTAGAGGTACGCAGTATTTT. Its translation is CSAGQGGRGTQYF.